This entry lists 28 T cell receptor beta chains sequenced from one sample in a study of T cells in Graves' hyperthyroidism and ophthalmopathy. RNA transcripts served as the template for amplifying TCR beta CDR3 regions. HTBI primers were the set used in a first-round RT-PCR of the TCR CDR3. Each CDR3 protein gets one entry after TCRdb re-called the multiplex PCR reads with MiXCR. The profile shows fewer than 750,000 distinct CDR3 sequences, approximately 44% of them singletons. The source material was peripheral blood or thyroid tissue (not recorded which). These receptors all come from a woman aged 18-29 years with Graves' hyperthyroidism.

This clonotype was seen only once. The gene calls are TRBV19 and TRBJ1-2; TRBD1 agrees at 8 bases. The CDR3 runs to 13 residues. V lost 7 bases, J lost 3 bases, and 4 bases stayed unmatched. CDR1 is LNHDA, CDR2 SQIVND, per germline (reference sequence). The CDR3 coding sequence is TGTGCCAGTACTCGACAGGGGTACTATGGCTACACCTTC. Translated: CASTRQGYYGYTF.

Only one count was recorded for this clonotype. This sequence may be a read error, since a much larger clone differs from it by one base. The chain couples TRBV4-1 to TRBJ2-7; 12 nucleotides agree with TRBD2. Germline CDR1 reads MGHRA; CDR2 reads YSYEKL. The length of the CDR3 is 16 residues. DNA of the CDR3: TGCGCCAGCAGCCAGGCACTAGCGGGAGGATCATACGAGCAGTGCTTC. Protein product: CASSQALAGGSYEQCF.

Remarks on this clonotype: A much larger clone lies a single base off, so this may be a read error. The CDR3 loop is CASSNRNAIYF. CDR3 coding DNA: TGTGCCAGCAGCAATAGGAACGCCATATATTTT. V usage is TRBV14 and J usage is TRBJ1-3; D ambiguous. Trimming took off 5 bases at V and 11 bases at J, with 10 bases between the two ends. The germline gives CDR1 SGHDN, CDR2 FVKESK. This CDR3 is built from 11 residues.

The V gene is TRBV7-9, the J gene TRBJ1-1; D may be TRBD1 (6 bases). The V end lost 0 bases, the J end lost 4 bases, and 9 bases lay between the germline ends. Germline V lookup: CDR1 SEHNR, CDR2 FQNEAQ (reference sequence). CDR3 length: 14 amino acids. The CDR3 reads CASSLARGGTEAFF. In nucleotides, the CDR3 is TGTGCCAGCAGCTTAGCTAGGGGGGGCACTGAAGCTTTCTTT. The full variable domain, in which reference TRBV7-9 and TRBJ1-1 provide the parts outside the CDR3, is DTGVSQNPRHKITKRGQNVTFRCDPISEHNRLYWYRQTLGQGPEFLTYFQNEAQLEKSRLLSDRFSAERPKGSFSTLEIQRTEQGDSAMYLCASSLARGGTEAFFGQGTRLTVV.

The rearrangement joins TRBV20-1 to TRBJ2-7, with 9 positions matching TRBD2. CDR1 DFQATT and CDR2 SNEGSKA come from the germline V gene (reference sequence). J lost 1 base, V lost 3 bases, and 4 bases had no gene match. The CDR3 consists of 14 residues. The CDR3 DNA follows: TGCAGTGCTAGTGTAGCGGGAGTATCCTACGAGCAGTACTTC. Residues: CSASVAGVSYEQYF.

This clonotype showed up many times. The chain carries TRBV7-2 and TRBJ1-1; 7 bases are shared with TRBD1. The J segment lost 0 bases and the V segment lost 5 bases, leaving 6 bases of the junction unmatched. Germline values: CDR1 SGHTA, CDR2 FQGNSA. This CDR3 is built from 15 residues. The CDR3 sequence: CASSNHRGLNTEAFF. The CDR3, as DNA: TGTGCCAGCAGCAACCACAGGGGCCTGAACACTGAAGCTTTCTTT. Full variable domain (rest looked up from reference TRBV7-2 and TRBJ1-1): GAGVSQSPSNKVTEKGKDVELRCDPISGHTALYWYRQSLGQGLEFLIYFQGNSAPDKSGLPSDRFSAERTGGSVSTLTIQRTQQEDSAVYLCASSNHRGLNTEAFFGQGTRLTVV.

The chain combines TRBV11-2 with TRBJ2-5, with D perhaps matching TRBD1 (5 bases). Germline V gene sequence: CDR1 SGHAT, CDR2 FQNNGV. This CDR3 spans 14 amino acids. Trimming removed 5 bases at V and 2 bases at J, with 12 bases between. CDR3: CASSVHQGQETQYF. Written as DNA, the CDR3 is TGTGCCAGCAGCGTCCACCAGGGTCAAGAGACCCAGTACTTC. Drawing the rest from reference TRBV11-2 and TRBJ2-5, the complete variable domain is EAGVAQSPRYKIIEKRQSVAFWCNPISGHATLYWYQQILGQGPKLLIQFQNNGVVDDSQLPKDRFSAERLKGVDSTLKIQPAKLEDSAVYLCASSVHQGQETQYFGPGTRLLVL.

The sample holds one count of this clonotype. CDR3 DNA: TGTGCCAGCAGCCTGGACAGGCCCCAGTACTTC. Its translation is CASSLDRPQYF. The chain carries TRBV7-9 and TRBJ2-5; 7 bases line up with TRBD1. V gave up 5 bases and J gave up 9 bases; unmatched junction bases: 3. Germline V gene sequence: CDR1 SEHNR, CDR2 FQNEAQ (reference sequence). The CDR3 contains 11 residues. The complete variable domain, with remaining parts taken from reference TRBV7-9 and TRBJ2-5, reads DTGVSQNPRHKITKRGQNVTFRCDPISEHNRLYWYRQTLGQGPEFLTYFQNEAQLEKSRLLSDRFSAERPKGSFSTLEIQRTEQGDSAMYLCASSLDRPQYFGPGTRLLVL.

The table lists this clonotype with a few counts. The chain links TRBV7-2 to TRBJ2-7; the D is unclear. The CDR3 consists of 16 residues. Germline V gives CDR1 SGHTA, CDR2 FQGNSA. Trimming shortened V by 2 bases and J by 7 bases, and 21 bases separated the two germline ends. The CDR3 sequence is CASSLLRHRVYNEQYF. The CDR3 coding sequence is TGTGCCAGCAGCTTACTGAGGCACAGAGTCTACAATGAGCAGTACTTC.

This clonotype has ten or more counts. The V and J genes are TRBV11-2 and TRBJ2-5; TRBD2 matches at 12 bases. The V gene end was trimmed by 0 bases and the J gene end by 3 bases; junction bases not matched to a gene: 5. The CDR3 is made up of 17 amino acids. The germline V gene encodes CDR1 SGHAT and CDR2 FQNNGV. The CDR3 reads CASSLDLAGGREETQYF. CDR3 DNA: TGTGCCAGCAGCTTAGATCTAGCGGGAGGGCGTGAAGAGACCCAGTACTTC.

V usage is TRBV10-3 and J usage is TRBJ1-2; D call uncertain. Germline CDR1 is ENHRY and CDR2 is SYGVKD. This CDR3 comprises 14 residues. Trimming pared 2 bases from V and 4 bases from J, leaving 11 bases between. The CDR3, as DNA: TGTGCCATCAGTGAGGGGATGGAACGCTATGGCTACACCTTC. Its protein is CAISEGMERYGYTF.

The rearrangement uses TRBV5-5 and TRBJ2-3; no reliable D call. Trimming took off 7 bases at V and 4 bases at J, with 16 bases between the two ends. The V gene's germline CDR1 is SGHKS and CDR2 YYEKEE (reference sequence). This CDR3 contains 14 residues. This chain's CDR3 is CASGSSGIADTQYF. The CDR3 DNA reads TGTGCCAGCGGCTCTTCTGGGATCGCAGATACGCAGTATTTT.

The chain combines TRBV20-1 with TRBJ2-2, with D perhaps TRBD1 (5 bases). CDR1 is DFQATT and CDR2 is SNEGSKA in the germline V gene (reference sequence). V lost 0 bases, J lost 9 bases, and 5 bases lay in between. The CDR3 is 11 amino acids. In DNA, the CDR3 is TGCAGTGCTAGAGAGGACAGGGAGCTGTTTTTT. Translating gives CSAREDRELFF.

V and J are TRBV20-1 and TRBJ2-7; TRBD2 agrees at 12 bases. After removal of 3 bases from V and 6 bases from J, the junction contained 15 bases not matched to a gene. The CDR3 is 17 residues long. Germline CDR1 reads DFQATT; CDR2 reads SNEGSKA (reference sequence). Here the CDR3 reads CSASLMASGRAGGEQYF. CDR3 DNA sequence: TGCAGTGCTAGCCTTATGGCTAGCGGGAGGGCCGGGGGCGAGCAGTACTTC.

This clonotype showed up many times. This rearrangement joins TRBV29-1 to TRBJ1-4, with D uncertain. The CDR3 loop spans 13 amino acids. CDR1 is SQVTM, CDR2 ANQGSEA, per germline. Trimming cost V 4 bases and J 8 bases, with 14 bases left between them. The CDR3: CSVGFGVGEKLFF. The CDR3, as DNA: TGCAGCGTTGGGTTTGGGGTTGGGGAAAAACTGTTTTTT.

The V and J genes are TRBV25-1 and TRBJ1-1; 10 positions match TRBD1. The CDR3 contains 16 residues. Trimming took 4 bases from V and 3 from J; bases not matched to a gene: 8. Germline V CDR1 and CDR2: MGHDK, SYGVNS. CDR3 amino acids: CASSAMTGGRDTEAFF. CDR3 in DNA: TGTGCCAGCAGTGCTATGACAGGGGGCCGGGACACTGAAGCTTTCTTT.

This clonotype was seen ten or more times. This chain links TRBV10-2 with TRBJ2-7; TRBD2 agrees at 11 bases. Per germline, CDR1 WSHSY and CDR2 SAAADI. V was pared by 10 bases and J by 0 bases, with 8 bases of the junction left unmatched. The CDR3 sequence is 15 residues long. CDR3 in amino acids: CATLAGGFSSYEQYF. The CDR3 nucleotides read TGCGCCACTCTAGCGGGAGGCTTCAGCTCCTACGAGCAGTACTTC.

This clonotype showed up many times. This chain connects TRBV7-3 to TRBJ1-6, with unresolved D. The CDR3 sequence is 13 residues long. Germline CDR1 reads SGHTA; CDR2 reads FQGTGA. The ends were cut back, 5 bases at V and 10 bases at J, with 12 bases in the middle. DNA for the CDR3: TGTGCCAGCAGCCCCGAACCCAACTCACCCCTCCACTTT. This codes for CASSPEPNSPLHF.

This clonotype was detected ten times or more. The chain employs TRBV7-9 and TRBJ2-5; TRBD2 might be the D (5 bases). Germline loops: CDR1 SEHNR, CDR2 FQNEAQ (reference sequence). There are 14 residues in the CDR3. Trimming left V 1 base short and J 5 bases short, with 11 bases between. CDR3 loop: CASSLGGRMETQYF. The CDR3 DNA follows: TGTGCCAGCAGCTTAGGTGGGAGAATGGAGACCCAGTACTTC.

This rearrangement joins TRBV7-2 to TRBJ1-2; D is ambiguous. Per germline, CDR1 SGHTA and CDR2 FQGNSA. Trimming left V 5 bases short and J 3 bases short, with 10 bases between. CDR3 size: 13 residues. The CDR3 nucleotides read TGTGCCAGCAGCCAAGCGATGGACTATGGCTACACCTTC. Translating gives CASSQAMDYGYTF. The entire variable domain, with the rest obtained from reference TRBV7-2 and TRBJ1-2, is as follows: GAGVSQSPSNKVTEKGKDVELRCDPISGHTALYWYRQSLGQGLEFLIYFQGNSAPDKSGLPSDRFSAERTGGSVSTLTIQRTQQEDSAVYLCASSQAMDYGYTFGSGTRLTVV.

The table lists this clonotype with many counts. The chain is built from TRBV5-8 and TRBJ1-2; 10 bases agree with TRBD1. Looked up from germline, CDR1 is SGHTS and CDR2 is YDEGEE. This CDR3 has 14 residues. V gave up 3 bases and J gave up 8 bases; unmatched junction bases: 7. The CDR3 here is CASSYGQGGRGYTF. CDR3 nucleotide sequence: TGTGCCAGCAGCTATGGACAGGGGGGTCGAGGCTACACCTTC.

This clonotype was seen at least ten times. CDR3 sequence reads: CSARDLGGTMDGYTF. CDR3 coding DNA: TGCAGTGCTAGAGATCTGGGCGGGACGATGGATGGCTACACCTTC. This chain joins TRBV20-1 and TRBJ1-2; possible D gene TRBD1, 5 bases. The germline V and J ends were trimmed by 0 bases and 6 bases, with 17 bases remaining between them. CDR1 and CDR2 from the germline V gene are DFQATT and SNEGSKA (reference sequence). This CDR3 contains 15 residues.

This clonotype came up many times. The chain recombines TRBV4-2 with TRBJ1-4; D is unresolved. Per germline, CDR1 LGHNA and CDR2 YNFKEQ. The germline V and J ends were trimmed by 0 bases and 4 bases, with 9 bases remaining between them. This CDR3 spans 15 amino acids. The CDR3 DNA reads TGTGCCAGCAGCCAAGAAGTGGATGTTAATGAAAAACTGTTTTTT. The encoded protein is CASSQEVDVNEKLFF.

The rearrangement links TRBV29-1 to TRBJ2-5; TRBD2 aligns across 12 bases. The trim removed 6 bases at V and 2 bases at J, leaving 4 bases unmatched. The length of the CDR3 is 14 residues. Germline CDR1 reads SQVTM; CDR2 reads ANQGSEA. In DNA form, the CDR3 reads TGCAGCGTCGGACTAGCGGGAAGGCAAGAGACCCAGTACTTC. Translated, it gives CSVGLAGRQETQYF.

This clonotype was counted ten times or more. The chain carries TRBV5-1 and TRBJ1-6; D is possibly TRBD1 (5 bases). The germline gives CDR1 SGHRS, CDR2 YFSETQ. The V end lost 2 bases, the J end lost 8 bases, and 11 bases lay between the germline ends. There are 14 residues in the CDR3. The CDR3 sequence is CASSLTGTYSPLHF. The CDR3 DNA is TGCGCCAGCAGCTTAACGGGGACGTATTCACCCCTCCACTTT.

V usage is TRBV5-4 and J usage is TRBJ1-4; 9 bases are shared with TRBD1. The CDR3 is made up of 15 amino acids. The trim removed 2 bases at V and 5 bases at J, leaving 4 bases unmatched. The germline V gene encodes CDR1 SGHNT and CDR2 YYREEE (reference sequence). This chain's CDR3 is CASSFGDRANEKLFF. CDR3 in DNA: TGTGCCAGCAGCTTTGGGGACAGGGCGAATGAAAAACTGTTTTTT. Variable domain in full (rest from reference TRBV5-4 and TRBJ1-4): ETGVTQSPTHLIKTRGQQVTLRCSSQSGHNTVSWYQQALGQGPQFIFQYYREEENGRGNFPPRFSGLQFPNYSSELNVNALELDDSALYLCASSFGDRANEKLFFGSGTQLSVL.

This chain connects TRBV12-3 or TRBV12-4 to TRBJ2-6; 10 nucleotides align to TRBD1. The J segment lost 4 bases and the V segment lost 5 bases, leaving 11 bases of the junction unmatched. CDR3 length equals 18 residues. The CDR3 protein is CASSARRDRGTGANVLTF. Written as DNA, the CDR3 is TGTGCCAGCAGTGCTCGGAGGGACAGGGGTACCGGGGCCAACGTCCTGACTTTC.

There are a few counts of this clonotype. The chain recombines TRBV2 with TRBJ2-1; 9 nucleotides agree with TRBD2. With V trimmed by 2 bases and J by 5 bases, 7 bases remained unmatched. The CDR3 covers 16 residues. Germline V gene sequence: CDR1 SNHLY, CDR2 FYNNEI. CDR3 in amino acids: CASSEWASGMDNEQFF. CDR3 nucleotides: TGTGCCAGCAGTGAATGGGCTAGCGGGATGGACAATGAGCAGTTCTTC.